A selection of T cell receptor beta chains follows, all from one sample in a study of shared clonotypes between healthy human individuals. Produced via immunoSEQ multiplex PCR; TCRdb's table is partial and in-frame only. The sample lists a few million clones, under 97% seen once, with about 0.13% in the top ten. The sample taken for sequencing was naive CD4+ T cells sorted from blood. Receptor source: a man between 18 and 35 years old in good health. Each CDR3 is given without its conserved first and last residue.

j_call,v_call,cdr3_aa
TRBJ2-3,TRBV2,ASSEGAGRTDTQY
TRBJ1-1,TRBV30,VWRRGGMNTEAF
TRBJ2-3,TRBV6-5,ASSSASSTDTQY
TRBJ2-1,TRBV7-6,ASSLGNEQF
TRBJ2-5,TRBV9,ASSPGVGEWETQY
TRBJ2-7,TRBV6-5,ATQTWDRGYEQY
TRBJ2-7,TRBV7-6,ASSLDRASEQY
TRBJ1-5,TRBV6-5,ASSRTGGKPQH
TRBJ1-1,TRBV5-1,ASSWGTGNTEAF
TRBJ1-2,TRBV28,ASNNPANYGYT
TRBJ2-5,TRBV6-5,ASSHGQTRETQY
TRBJ1-2,TRBV7-2,ASSSSPYGYT
TRBJ1-2,TRBV2,ASSVTGCT
TRBJ1-5,TRBV7-9,ASSRYSNQPQH
TRBJ1-5,TRBV7-8,ASSSYGQNNQPQH
TRBJ2-7,TRBV29-1,SVGGLAGKSYEQY
TRBJ1-1,TRBV9,ASSVGGYTEAF
TRBJ2-3,TRBV5-1,ASSLDTSREVRDTQY
TRBJ2-3,TRBV14,ASSSGLAGRSDTQY
TRBJ2-2,TRBV27,ASSPSGKTTGELF
TRBJ2-5,TRBV18,ASSPPGDQETQY
TRBJ1-4,TRBV19,ASSIGPTNEKLF
TRBJ2-6,TRBV4-1,ASSLEPSGASSWAGANVLT
TRBJ2-7,TRBV27,ASSPNGPGYEQY
TRBJ2-5,TRBV7-2,ASTPDRLKQETQY
TRBJ2-2,TRBV7-2,ASSSPRGWTGELF
TRBJ2-2,TRBV1,TSSQDDREGPGELF
TRBJ2-3,TRBV5-4,ASSPDPAMDTQY
TRBJ1-4,TRBV14,ASSQSGFNDEKLF
TRBJ2-5,TRBV5-1,ASSRTSGYQETQY
TRBJ1-1,TRBV10-2,ASGDRTNTEAF
TRBJ2-5,TRBV19,ASSINRNQETQY
TRBJ2-1,TRBV7-2,ASSLGRTSGADNEQF
TRBJ1-6,TRBV18,ASSQDSANSPLH
TRBJ2-1,TRBV11-3,ASSPQGSGDEQF
TRBJ2-7,TRBV6-5,ARARGRGPTYEQY
TRBJ1-6,TRBV7-3,ASSLRPGDSPLH
TRBJ2-3,TRBV6-6,ASRPRDRADTQY
TRBJ1-2,TRBV5-4,ASTSDSNYGYT
TRBJ1-2,TRBV30,AWGRAASNYGYT
TRBJ2-7,TRBV11-2,ASSFSLAGTYEQY
TRBJ2-1,TRBV6-1,ASQLHGNNEQF
TRBJ2-5,TRBV27,ASSLSASGLPEGTQY
TRBJ1-2,TRBV5-1,ASSNPGGSYGYT
TRBJ1-5,TRBV30,AWSVGQYSNQPQH
TRBJ1-5,TRBV27,ASGNNGLSSNQPQH
TRBJ2-1,TRBV28,ATGGAYNEQF
TRBJ2-7,TRBV5-1,ASSPRSDRNYYEQY
TRBJ2-7,TRBV6-1,ASSDRDRVYEQY
TRBJ2-5,TRBV28,ASSGSSVRETQY
TRBJ2-2,TRBV5-6,ASSLTPLRELF
TRBJ1-1,TRBV7-6,ASSHPNTEAF
TRBJ2-7,TRBV14,ASAGLSYEQY
TRBJ1-1,TRBV7-2,ASSSTWTGGSRDEAF
TRBJ2-3,TRBV6-6,ASSYTSGRADTQY
TRBJ2-2,TRBV7-6,ASSSGGVRTGELF
TRBJ1-2,TRBV5-1,ASSRSGDYGYT
TRBJ1-1,TRBV28,ASSLPDRGYTEAF
TRBJ1-6,TRBV5-6,ASSLARWGSPLH
TRBJ1-2,TRBV6-1,ASSQGAYGYT